This T cell receptor (beta chain) is from a study of blood T cell repertoires in COVID-19. Study-level information: Sites across the United States, Italy and Spain contributed samples from acute and convalescent COVID-19. PBMCs, B-cell-depleted T cells, or T cells were the source of the cDNA or gDNA that made up the material.

Recruited during active infection, patients (from Seattle) were subsequently followed longitudinally. Repertoires were generated with immunoSEQ multiplex PCR, while TCRdb's copy carries only in-frame clones and drops some. The table includes about 56,000 clones, 85% to 90% detected once. The CDR3 has 13 residues. V was pared by 2 bases and J by 1 base, with 5 bases between. Germline assignment: CDR1 MDHEN and CDR2 SYDVKM. The receptor was derived from a woman aged 60-70 years with COVID-19, enrolled during active disease. The sequenced sample consisted of peripheral blood. This chain joins TRBV28 and TRBJ1-1, with D uncertain. Here the CDR3 DNA reads TGTGCCAGCAGTTTAGCGAGGAACACTGAAGCTTTCTTT. It is translated as CASSLARNTEAFF. The whole variable domain, remainder taken from reference TRBV28 and TRBJ1-1, is DVKVTQSSRYLVKRTGEKVFLECVQDMDHENMFWYRQDPGLGLRLIYFSYDVKMKEKGDIPEGYSVSREKKERFSLILESASTNQTSMYLCASSLARNTEAFFGQGTRLTVV.